This T cell receptor (beta chain) was captured by sequencing in a study of T cell repertoires in cytomegalovirus infection. For the study at large: In the study, CMV epitopes included recently identified HLA-C-restricted and well-studied HLA-B-restricted ones. Carrying CMV and the relevant HLA type showed in public TCR beta signatures.

TCRdb re-derived calls from the reads in MiXCR, one entry per CDR3 protein. In the table there are roughly 80,000 distinct CDR3 sequences, 20% to 30% of which are singletons. V was pared by 5 bases and J by 5 bases, with 12 bases of the junction left unmatched. This CDR3 is 17 amino acids long. Per the germline V gene, CDR1 is SGHTA and CDR2 is FQGNSA. This clonotype was detected a few times. Antigen: not known. Overall study findings and caveats: It was HLA-C-restricted CMV-specific TCR beta clonotypes that dominated the response ex vivo. Cumulative public TCR beta family frequency identified carriers of CMV plus the relevant HLA.

This receptor was obtained from a human donor in good health (CMV status not recorded). Some clones in this sample may be carry-over from other donors' samples. This material consisted of CD8+ T cells from cultured PBMCs, taken from culture after CMV antigen stimulation. This chain connects TRBV7-2 to TRBJ1-2, with 12 bases lining up with TRBD1. The CDR3 region is CASSPREGQGARYGYTF. CDR3 DNA sequence: TGTGCCAGCAGCCCTAGGGAGGGACAGGGGGCGAGATATGGCTACACCTTC.